This T cell receptor (beta chain) was recovered during a study of cytomegalovirus exposure and HLA in healthy donors. Study overall: About 77 million unique TCRs from HLA-typed donors made up an early data release.

Germline V gene lookup returns CDR1 MNHEY and CDR2 SVGAGI. This CDR3 has 14 residues. V dropped 6 bases and J dropped 1; count of bases not matched to a gene: 5. Primers included in the PCR were 60 Vbeta and 13 Jbeta primers. Method: immunoSEQ multiplex PCR; TCRdb's copy keeps in-frame clones and lacks some. The table shows about 98,000 clones, with 55% to 75% occurring only once. This clone was observed once. The receptor's source is a man aged 45-65 years in good health and CMV-seronegative. Sequenced sample: PBMCs. The gene calls are TRBV6-5 and TRBJ1-1; 7 nucleotides match TRBD1. In nucleotides, the CDR3 is TGTGCCAGCAGCCTAAGACAGGGGAACACTGAAGCTTTCTTT. Translating it yields CASSLRQGNTEAFF.